This T cell receptor (beta chain) was recorded in a study of blood T cell repertoires in COVID-19. Study-level information: Sample material is recorded as cDNA or gDNA derived from T cells, B-cell-depleted T cells, or PBMCs.

CDR1 LNHDA and CDR2 SQIVND come from the germline V gene (reference sequence). Trimming cost V 7 bases and J 4 bases; bases outside gene matches: 4. The CDR3 covers 15 residues. In the original processing: The assay estimated nucleated cells by amplifying reference gene primers. The table came from immunoSEQ multiplex PCR; TCRdb's copy has only in-frame clones and leaves some out. V, J and clone size derive from that table, while D and trimming were established from the DNA sequence. The sample has fewer than 200,000 clones; roughly four fifths are singletons. The chain recombines TRBV19 with TRBJ2-3, with 14 bases that match TRBD2. The TCR comes from a woman in her seventies with COVID-19, enrolled during active disease. Sequencing was carried out using peripheral blood. DNA of the CDR3: TGTGCCAGTACCCCGACTAGCGGGAGGGCAGATACGCAGTATTTT. Residues: CASTPTSGRADTQYF.